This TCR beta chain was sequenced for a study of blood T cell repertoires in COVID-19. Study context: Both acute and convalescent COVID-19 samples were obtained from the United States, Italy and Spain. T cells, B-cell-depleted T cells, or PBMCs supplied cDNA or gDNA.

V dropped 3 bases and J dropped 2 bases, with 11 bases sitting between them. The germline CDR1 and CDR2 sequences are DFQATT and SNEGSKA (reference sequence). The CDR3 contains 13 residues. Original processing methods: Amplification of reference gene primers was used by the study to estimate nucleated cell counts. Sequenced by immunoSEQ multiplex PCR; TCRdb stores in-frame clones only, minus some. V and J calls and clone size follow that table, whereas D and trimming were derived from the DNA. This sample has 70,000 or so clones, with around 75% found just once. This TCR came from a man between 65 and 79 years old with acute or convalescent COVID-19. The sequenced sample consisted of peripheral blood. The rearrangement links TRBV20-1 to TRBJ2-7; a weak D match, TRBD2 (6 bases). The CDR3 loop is CSASGGEAYEQYF. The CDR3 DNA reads TGCAGTGCTAGTGGAGGGGAGGCCTACGAGCAGTACTTC.